This T cell receptor beta chain was recorded in a study of patients and donors after allogeneic stem cell transplantation. Germline trimming cut 0 bases from V and 3 bases from J; bases unmatched to any gene: 2. This CDR3 comprises 16 residues. Germline V gives CDR1 SGHRS, CDR2 YFSETQ. This clonotype was observed at least ten times. MiXCR was run by TCRdb on the RT-PCR reads, yielding one entry per CDR3 protein. In the table there are under 95,000 distinct CDR3 sequences, approximately 5.2% of which are singletons. The sequencing sample was made of blood, either unsorted or a sorted T cell fraction (not recorded which). The rearrangement links TRBV5-1 to TRBJ2-1, with 11 bases lining up with TRBD2. The receptor's source is a human donor who was either an allogeneic HSCT recipient or a stem cell or donor lymphocyte infusion donor (not recorded which). It is not recorded whose cells these are; they may come from a transplant donor. In DNA, the CDR3 is TGCGCCAGCAGCTTGGAGCTAGCGGGAGGCTACAATGAGCAGTTCTTC. This encodes CASSLELAGGYNEQFF.